Following are 4 T cell receptor beta chains from one sample sequenced in a study of siplizumab effects on memory and regulatory T cells. The repertoire was sequenced with immunoSEQ multiplex PCR; TCRdb's copy has only in-frame clones and lacks some. This sample yields under 110,000 clones, of which about 90% are seen a single time; 9.5% to 15% belongs to the top ten. The sample consisted of non-Treg CD4+ T cells sorted from blood. The source of these receptors is a human donor in good health.

The CDR3 region is CASSPRAGVEETQYF. The CDR3 DNA follows: TGTGCCAGCAGCCCGAGAGCGGGAGTGGAAGAGACCCAGTACTTC. This chain links TRBV7-8 with TRBJ2-5; 8 bases agree with TRBD2. The CDR3 covers 15 residues. The junction had 8 bases not matched to a gene; V was cut back by 5 bases and J by 3 bases. Germline CDR1 is SGHVS and CDR2 is FQNEAQ.

The chain uses TRBV19 and TRBJ1-1; tentative D call: TRBD1 (5 bases). Trimming left V 1 base short and J 4 bases short, with 13 bases between. CDR1 and CDR2 (germline): LNHDA, SQIVND (reference sequence). The CDR3 extends over 15 amino acids. Written as DNA, the CDR3 is TGTGCCAGTAGTATAGGAGGGCAGGGCGGCACTGAAGCTTTCTTT. The encoded protein is CASSIGGQGGTEAFF. The complete variable domain, with remaining parts taken from reference TRBV19 and TRBJ1-1, reads DGGITQSPKYLFRKEGQNVTLSCEQNLNHDAMYWYRQDPGQGLRLIYYSQIVNDFQKGDIAEGYSVSREKKESFPLTVTSAQKNPTAFYLCASSIGGQGGTEAFFGQGTRLTVV.

The chain combines TRBV5-1 with TRBJ2-1; D possibly matches TRBD1 or TRBD2 (5 bases each). CDR1 is SGHRS, CDR2 YFSETQ, per germline. The length of the CDR3 is 15 residues. Between the trimmed V and J ends, which lost 3 bases and 1 base, there was a span of 11 bases. The CDR3 region has the DNA TGCGCCAGCAGCTCGGGACGGATATCCTACAATGAGCAGTTCTTC. Residues: CASSSGRISYNEQFF.

The V and J genes are TRBV28 and TRBJ2-1, with a possible D match to TRBD1 (5 bases). The CDR3 is made up of 16 amino acids. Trimming removed 10 bases at V and 0 bases at J, with 19 bases between. The V gene's germline CDR1 is MDHEN and CDR2 SYDVKM. CDR3 bases: TGTGCCACCACCCGAAGGGGAAGCAGCTCCTACAATGAGCAGTTCTTC. Its protein product is CATTRRGSSSYNEQFF.